This T cell receptor beta chain emerged from a study of persistence of HIV-infected CD4 T cells. General study results and limits: Degenerate expanded CDR3beta sequences were enriched among CMV- and Gag-responding cells. TCRbeta richness was lower in CMV- and Gag-responding cells than in anti-CD3/anti-CD28-responding cells.

As to this clone: No antigen is known for it.

The immunoSEQ assay was version 4, run in survey mode. Generated by immunoSEQ multiplex PCR, the TCRdb table keeps only in-frame clones and is missing some. Found here are around 45,000 clones, 91% of them singletons; the top ten hold about 1.8%. Anti-CD3/anti-CD28 beads served as a nonspecific positive control stimulus. Responding CD4+ T cells were sorted by upregulation of both CD40 ligand and CD69. Germline values: CDR1 LGHDT, CDR2 YNNKEL (reference sequence). This CDR3 comprises 13 residues. The starting material was CD4+ T cells sorted from PBMCs after roughly 18-hour stimulation, obtained from a patient who received antiretroviral therapy. This receptor was obtained from an adult man with HIV who was CMV-seropositive. The rearrangement uses TRBV3-1 (or the pseudogene TRBV3-2) and TRBJ1-1; tentative D call: TRBD1 (5 bases). CDR3 bases: TGTGCTTCACAAAGGGGTTATGCCACTGAAGCTTTCTTT. Protein: CASQRGYATEAFF.